Following are 10 T cell receptor beta chains from one sample sequenced in a study of CD8+ T cells in alopecia areata. RNA was extracted and reverse transcribed into cDNA as the sequencing template. Libraries were prepared by immunoSEQ multiplex PCR; TCRdb keeps only in-frame clonotypes and omits some of them. The sample has approximately 180,000 clones, over 55% seen once; the top ten hold 1.7%. The sample in question was CD4+ T cells sorted from blood, obtained at week 0. The receptors were gathered from a human donor with alopecia areata.

This chain connects TRBV29-1 to TRBJ2-1; 8 nucleotides align to TRBD2. J was trimmed by 9 bases and V by 7 bases; bases with no gene match: 11. Germline loops: CDR1 SQVTM, CDR2 ANQGSEA. CDR3 size: 13 residues. The CDR3 region is CSALGGGAGEQFF. In DNA, the CDR3 is TGCAGCGCGCTCGGGGGGGGAGCCGGTGAGCAGTTCTTC.

The chain combines TRBV13 with TRBJ2-7; weak D call: TRBD2 (6 bases). V was shortened by 3 bases and J by 6 bases, with 12 bases between the two germline ends. Germline CDR1 and CDR2: PRHDT and FYEKMQ (reference sequence). This CDR3 spans 13 amino acids. CDR3 region: CASSFWGVGEQYF. CDR3 coding DNA: TGTGCCAGCAGCTTCTGGGGGGTAGGCGAGCAGTACTTC. Full variable domain (remainder filled in from reference TRBV13 and TRBJ2-7): AAGVIQSPRHLIKEKRETATLKCYPIPRHDTVYWYQQGPGQDPQFLISFYEKMQSDKGSIPDRFSAQQFSDYHSELNMSSLELGDSALYFCASSFWGVGEQYFGPGTRLTVT.

V usage is TRBV7-2 and J usage is TRBJ2-4, with D unclear. Deletions cut 3 bases from V and 5 bases from J, with 14 bases between. CDR1 is SGHTA, CDR2 FQGNSA, per germline. The length of the CDR3 is 15 residues. CDR3 sequence: CASSFSPEMENIQYF. CDR3 DNA: TGTGCCAGCAGCTTCTCACCGGAGATGGAAAACATTCAGTACTTC.

The rearrangement joins TRBV30 to TRBJ1-6; 8 bases are shared with TRBD1. Looked up from germline, CDR1 is GTSNPN and CDR2 is SVGIG (reference sequence). The trim removed 2 bases at V and 7 bases at J, leaving 7 bases unmatched. This CDR3 comprises 15 residues. CDR3 nucleotides: TGTGCCTGGAGTTCTCGACAGGGGCACAATTCACCCCTCCACTTT. It codes for CAWSSRQGHNSPLHF.

V usage is TRBV15 and J usage is TRBJ2-3, with 10 nucleotides matching TRBD1. Germline CDR1 and CDR2: LNHNV and YYDKDF (reference sequence). After removal of 5 bases from V and 3 bases from J, the junction contained 8 bases not matched to a gene. This CDR3 comprises 16 residues. CDR3 nucleotide sequence: TGTGCCACCAGCCTAAATAGGGACAGGGGAACAGATACGCAGTATTTT. Translated, it gives CATSLNRDRGTDTQYF.

The rearrangement uses TRBV9 and TRBJ2-1; 7 nucleotides line up with TRBD2. The germline gives CDR1 SGDLS, CDR2 YYNGEE. The V segment lost 0 bases and the J segment 9 bases; nucleotides outside the gene matches: 9. The CDR3 consists of 15 residues. For the CDR3, the DNA is TGTGCCAGCAGCGTAGCGCCTAGCGGAGCGTTTGAGCAGTTCTTC. Amino acid sequence: CASSVAPSGAFEQFF.

The genes are TRBV18 and TRBJ2-1; no clear D gene. CDR1 is KGHSH and CDR2 is LQKENI in the germline V gene. Trimming cost V 0 bases and J 7 bases, with 7 bases left between them. This CDR3 region has 13 residues. CDR3 loop: CASSPPSGNEQFF. The CDR3 region has the DNA TGTGCCAGCTCACCACCGTCCGGGAATGAGCAGTTCTTC.

In this sample, this clone turned up a few times. V and J are TRBV4-1 and TRBJ1-2, with no clear D. V shed 0 bases and J shed 5 bases, with 16 bases lying between them. The CDR3 has 16 amino acids. Looked up from germline, CDR1 is MGHRA and CDR2 is YSYEKL. The CDR3 sequence: CASSQEEGGLRYGYTF. CDR3 sequence (DNA): TGCGCCAGCAGCCAAGAGGAAGGAGGGCTTAGATATGGCTACACCTTC.

J is TRBJ2-7 and V is TRBV11-2; D unclear. V lost 5 bases, J lost 2 bases, and 4 bases lay in between. CDR1 and CDR2 from the germline V gene are SGHAT and FQNNGV. The CDR3 spans 11 residues. CDR3 residues: CASSRTYEQYF. The CDR3 region has the DNA TGTGCCAGCAGCCGTACCTACGAGCAGTACTTC.

CDR3 sequence (DNA): TGTGCCAGCAGCCTAGGGGTTCCAGATACGCAGTATTTT. Its protein is CASSLGVPDTQYF. The chain joins TRBV7-9 to TRBJ2-3; weak D call: TRBD1 (5 bases). Trimming took off 5 bases at V and 4 bases at J, with 10 bases between the two ends. CDR3 length: 13 residues. Germline assignment: CDR1 SEHNR and CDR2 FQNEAQ (reference sequence).